The TCR beta chain described here comes from a study of blood T cells in healthy people across ages. PCR was performed a second time for about 7 to 12 cycles using a sample-barcoded 5' primer and a J-beta primer mix. TCRdb ran MiXCR on the 5' RACE reads and lists one entry per CDR3 protein. The data show 250,000 to 300,000 distinct CDR3 sequences, with 27% seen just once and 29% held by the top ten. This clonotype turned up a few times. There are 15 residues in the CDR3. Germline values: CDR1 SGHTA, CDR2 FQGNSA. J was trimmed by 1 base and V by 4 bases; bases with no gene match: 7. The receptor's source is a woman in her 70s in good health. Material for sequencing was blood. The V and J genes are TRBV7-2 and TRBJ2-7; 7 nucleotides line up with TRBD1. The CDR3: CASSWTGQKSYEQYF. CDR3 DNA sequence: TGTGCCAGCAGCTGGACAGGACAGAAATCCTACGAGCAGTACTTC.